Listed below are T cell receptor beta chains from one sample, sequenced in a study of response to subunit inactivated influenza vaccine. TCRdb reprocessed the RT-PCR reads via MiXCR and lists one record per CDR3 protein. The data contain roughly 550,000 distinct CDR3 sequences, 20% to 25% of them singletons. These data are also associated with another study on T cells expressing NK-cell markers.

This specimen consisted of CD4+ T cells sorted from PBMCs, obtained 11 to 12 days after vaccination. The receptor source for this set is a man over 45 who received an inactivated influenza vaccine. The conserved cysteine and the conserved F or W are not part of the CDR3 here. Each record gives: V gene, CDR3 protein.

>TRBV20-1
SATLAGGLENEQY
>TRBV6-5
ASSYSYRVNTGELF
>TRBV24-1
ATSDPGLAGSPEQF
>TRBV20-1
SARTSGGLDEQF
>TRBV10-3
AIEGSPGDTQY
>TRBV6-2/TRBV6-3
ASTRGRNEQF
>TRBV5-4
ASSSDYGELF
>TRBV11-2
ASSLDRVGTGNEQF
>TRBV4-3
ASSLSSAGTGNPYT
>TRBV10-3
AISQTSGSNDEQF
>TRBV12-3/TRBV12-4
ASRWAGLSELF
>TRBV5-5
ASSLGSGAGTGELF
>TRBV5-4
ASSLMDSQETQY
>TRBV20-1
SARIRGRTDTQY
>TRBV9
ASSVKGNNSPLH
>TRBV18
ASSTPGQGADTQY
>TRBV7-2
ASTPTGNNYGYT